The clone carrying this TCR beta chain showed up just a few times. The antigen is unknown. The CDR3 totals 15 residues. Per the germline V gene, CDR1 is MNHEY and CDR2 is SVGAGI. The V end lost 7 bases, the J end lost 6 bases, and 16 bases lay between the germline ends. This entry comes from a study of T cells after yellow fever vaccination. As for the study in general: The authors prepared low-cell-number fractions using SMART-Seq v4 Ultra Low Input. Study findings and constraints: Most clones from primary vaccination resurfaced after the booster (around 97% CD4, 88% CD8).

TCRdb itself ran the 5' RACE reads through MiXCR, one entry per CDR3 protein. The sample has about 430,000 distinct CDR3 sequences; approximately 18% are singletons. Specimen: PBMCs, collected before the yellow fever booster vaccination. The chain uses TRBV6-5 and TRBJ1-6; D may be TRBD1 (6 bases). This TCR derives from a man younger than 35 who received the YFV17D yellow fever vaccine. CDR3: CASTIGGRGNSPLHF. In DNA, the CDR3 is TGTGCCAGCACCATAGGGGGGCGAGGTAATTCACCCCTCCACTTT.